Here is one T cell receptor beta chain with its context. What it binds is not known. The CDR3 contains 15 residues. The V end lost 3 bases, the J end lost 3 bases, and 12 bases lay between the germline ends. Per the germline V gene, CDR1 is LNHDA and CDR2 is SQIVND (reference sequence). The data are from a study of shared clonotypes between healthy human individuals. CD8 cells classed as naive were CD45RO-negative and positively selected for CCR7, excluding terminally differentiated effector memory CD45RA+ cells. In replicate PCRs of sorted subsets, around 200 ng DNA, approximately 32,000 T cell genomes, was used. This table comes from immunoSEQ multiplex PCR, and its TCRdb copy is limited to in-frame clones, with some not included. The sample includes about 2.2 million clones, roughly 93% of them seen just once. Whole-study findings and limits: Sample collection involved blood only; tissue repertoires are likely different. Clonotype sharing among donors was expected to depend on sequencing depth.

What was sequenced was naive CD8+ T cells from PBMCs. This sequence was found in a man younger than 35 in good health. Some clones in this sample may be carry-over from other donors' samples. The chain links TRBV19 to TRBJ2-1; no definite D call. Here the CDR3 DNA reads TGTGCCAGTAGTATGAGGCCCCTCGGCTACAATGAGCAGTTCTTC. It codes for CASSMRPLGYNEQFF.